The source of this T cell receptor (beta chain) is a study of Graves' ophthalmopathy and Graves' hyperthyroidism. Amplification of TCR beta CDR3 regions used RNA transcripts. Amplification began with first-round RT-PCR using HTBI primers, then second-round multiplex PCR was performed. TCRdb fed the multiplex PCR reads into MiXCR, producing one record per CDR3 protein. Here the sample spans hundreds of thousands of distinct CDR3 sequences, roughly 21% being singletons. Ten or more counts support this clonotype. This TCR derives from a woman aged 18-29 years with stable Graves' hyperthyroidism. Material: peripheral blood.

CDR3 sequence reads: CASSKKGREPTPETQYF. CDR3 DNA sequence: TGTGCCAGCAGTAAGAAGGGGCGGGAGCCCACCCCGGAGACCCAGTACTTC. The chain carries TRBV27 and TRBJ2-5, with 7 bases lining up with TRBD2. The CDR3 is made up of 17 amino acids. Losses at the gene ends were 5 bases for V and 5 bases for J; bases not matched to a gene: 17. Looked up from germline, CDR1 is MNHEY and CDR2 is SMNVEV (reference sequence).